The entry that follows covers one T cell receptor beta chain sequence. The data belong to a study of blood T cell repertoires in COVID-19. The wider study: Samples taken during acute and convalescent COVID-19 were collected in the United States, Italy and Spain. PBMCs, B-cell-depleted T cells, or T cells were the source of the cDNA or gDNA that made up the material.

CDR1 and CDR2 (germline): LGHNA, YSLEER. The CDR3 contains 16 residues. V lost 0 bases and J lost 2; bases outside the gene matches: 5. As processed by the authors: Nucleated cell number was recorded as an estimate derived from reference gene primer amplification. Libraries were prepared by immunoSEQ multiplex PCR; TCRdb keeps only in-frame clonotypes and omits some of them. From that table come the V and J calls and clone size; the DNA was used to work out D and trimming. The repertoire has under 250,000 clones, approximately 90% of them found once; the top ten carry 0.65% to 0.85%. The J gene is TRBJ2-3, the V gene TRBV4-3; 7 positions match TRBD2. This clonotype originated in a man between 60 and 70 years old with COVID-19, enrolled during active disease. Sequenced material: peripheral blood. For the CDR3, the DNA is TGCGCCAGCAGCCAAGAAAGCGGGGTCCTCACAGATACGCAGTATTTT. Translation gives CASSQESGVLTDTQYF.